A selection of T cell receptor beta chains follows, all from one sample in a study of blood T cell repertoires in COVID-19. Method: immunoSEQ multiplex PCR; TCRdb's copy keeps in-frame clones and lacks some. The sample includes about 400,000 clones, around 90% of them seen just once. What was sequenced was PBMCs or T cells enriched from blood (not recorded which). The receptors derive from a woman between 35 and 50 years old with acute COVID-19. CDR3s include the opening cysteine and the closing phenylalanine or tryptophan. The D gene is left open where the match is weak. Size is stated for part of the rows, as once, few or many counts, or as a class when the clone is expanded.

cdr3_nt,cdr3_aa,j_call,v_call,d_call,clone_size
TGCGCCAGCAGCCAAGAGCCAGGCAACCCGAATGAAAAACTGTTTTTT,CASSQEPGNPNEKLFF,TRBJ1-4,TRBV4-1,.,.
TGTGCCAGCAGCCAAGACGGGACTGGACTATACGAGCAGTACTTC,CASSQDGTGLYEQYF,TRBJ2-7,TRBV3-1/TRBV3-2,.,.
TGTGCCAGCAGTCCGACGACAGGGGGCGTCACTGAAGCTTTCTTT,CASSPTTGGVTEAFF,TRBJ1-1,TRBV6-5,TRBD1,.
TGTGCCAGCAGTCCATACAGGGGGCCCAGCACAGATACGCAGTATTTT,CASSPYRGPSTDTQYF,TRBJ2-3,TRBV27,TRBD1,.
TGTGCCAGCAGAGCGACGGGGGTTGGGGGAAATCAGCCCCAGCATTTT,CASRATGVGGNQPQHF,TRBJ1-5,TRBV27,.,.
TGTGCCAGTAGTATCGGGACAGCCTTTCCAGAGACCCAGTACTTC,CASSIGTAFPETQYF,TRBJ2-5,TRBV19,TRBD1,.
TGTGCCTGGAGTACTCAGGGAAATCAGCCCCAGCATTTT,CAWSTQGNQPQHF,TRBJ1-5,TRBV30,.,.
TGTGCCAGCAGTGATCGCAGGGTGCAAGAGACCCAGTACTTC,CASSDRRVQETQYF,TRBJ2-5,TRBV25-1,.,.
TGTGCCAGCACCAAGGGAGGGATAGCGGGGGGGCCGAGCAATGAGCAGTTCTTC,CASTKGGIAGGPSNEQFF,TRBJ2-1,TRBV11-2,TRBD2,.
TGTGCCGCCACAGGGTCAGATACGCAGTATTTT,CAATGSDTQYF,TRBJ2-3,TRBV10-3,.,.
TGTGCCAGCAGTTCCTACGGAGTCCACGAGCAGTACTTC,CASSSYGVHEQYF,TRBJ2-7,TRBV12-3/TRBV12-4,.,once
TGTGCCAGCAGCCTAGAGGGGGGAGGCTACACCTTC,CASSLEGGGYTF,TRBJ1-2,TRBV3-1/TRBV3-2,.,few
TGTGCCAGCAGTTCCGGGACTAGCGGGGGCCCCAGCTACAATGAGCAGTTCTTC,CASSSGTSGGPSYNEQFF,TRBJ2-1,TRBV7-9,TRBD2,.
TGTGCCAGCAGTGACCACAGGGACAATCAGCCCCAGCATTTT,CASSDHRDNQPQHF,TRBJ1-5,TRBV2,.,.
TGTGCCAGCAGTTTAGCGCAGGGGTACGAGCAGTACTTC,CASSLAQGYEQYF,TRBJ2-7,TRBV27,.,.
TGTGCCAGCAGTTACTCAGGCGGGGATAATGAGCAGTTCTTC,CASSYSGGDNEQFF,TRBJ2-1,TRBV6-5,.,.
TGTGCCAGTAGGGAACCGGGACTAGCGGGCCTGACGACCGGGGAGCTGTTTTTT,CASREPGLAGLTTGELFF,TRBJ2-2,TRBV19,TRBD2,.
TGTGCCTGGAGTAAACAGGGCGGCGGCGCTGAAGCTTTCTTT,CAWSKQGGGAEAFF,TRBJ1-1,TRBV30,.,once
TGTGCCAGCAGTCGAAAGCCAGGTCGAGATACGCAGTATTTT,CASSRKPGRDTQYF,TRBJ2-3,TRBV27,.,.
TGCGCCAGCAGCCAAGAAACGGGGGGCAATCAGCCCCAGCATTTT,CASSQETGGNQPQHF,TRBJ1-5,TRBV4-1,.,.
TGTGCCAGCAGCACCCTTCCGGGACAGGGCGCCGGGGAGCTGTTTTTT,CASSTLPGQGAGELFF,TRBJ2-2,TRBV7-9,TRBD1,.
TGTGCCAGCAGCAAAGATAGCGGGAACTCCTACAATGAGCAGTTCTTC,CASSKDSGNSYNEQFF,TRBJ2-1,TRBV7-9,TRBD2,.
TGTGCCAGCACCGATAGGGGCTCACAAGAGACCCAGTACTTC,CASTDRGSQETQYF,TRBJ2-5,TRBV7-9,.,.
TGTGCCAGCAGCCCCCTGGGGGGGTTAGGTTACGAGCAGTACTTC,CASSPLGGLGYEQYF,TRBJ2-7,TRBV7-9,TRBD2,.
TGTGCCACCAGTGGCGGCAGTTCCTACGAGCAGTACTTC,CATSGGSSYEQYF,TRBJ2-7,TRBV24-1,.,.
TGTGCTAGTGGTTTGACAAGGACAGGGGTGGCCACTGAAGCTTTCTTT,CASGLTRTGVATEAFF,TRBJ1-1,TRBV12-5,TRBD1,.
TGTGCCAGCAGCGCGGGCCAGGTGTTAGGGGGCTACACCTTC,CASSAGQVLGGYTF,TRBJ1-2,TRBV2,.,.
TGCGCCAGCAGCGTGAACTACAGGGACCTCTATGGCTACACCTTC,CASSVNYRDLYGYTF,TRBJ1-2,TRBV5-1,.,.
TGTGCTAGTGGTTTTCATCCGGCTAGCGTGCCCCTAGTAGATACGCAGTATTTT,CASGFHPASVPLVDTQYF,TRBJ2-3,TRBV12-5,.,.
TGTGCCAGCAGCTCCCGGGACAGTAACACTGAAGCTTTCTTT,CASSSRDSNTEAFF,TRBJ1-1,TRBV7-9,TRBD1,.
TGTGCCAGCAGCCCCGGACAGGGAGCTAATGAAAAACTGTTTTTT,CASSPGQGANEKLFF,TRBJ1-4,TRBV7-9,TRBD1,.
TGTGCCAGCAGCTTATACAGGACGACCGGGGAGCTGTTTTTT,CASSLYRTTGELFF,TRBJ2-2,TRBV7-9,.,.
TGTGCCAGCAGCCTGTGGACAGGGGGGACTAATTCACCCCTCCACTTT,CASSLWTGGTNSPLHF,TRBJ1-6,TRBV7-9,TRBD1,.
TGTGCCAGCAGCCCCGGGCCCCCTAGCGATACGCAGTATTTT,CASSPGPPSDTQYF,TRBJ2-3,TRBV7-9,.,.
TGTGCCAGCAGTCCCCCAAGGGGGACAGGGGTTAATAGGGCCGACTATGGCTACACCTTC,CASSPPRGTGVNRADYGYTF,TRBJ1-2,TRBV28,TRBD1,.
TGTGCCTGGAGAGAACAGTGGAACACTGAAGCTTTCTTT,CAWREQWNTEAFF,TRBJ1-1,TRBV30,.,.
TGTGCTAGTGGTTTGGGTCATATCGGGGGGGCCGGGGCCTACAATGAGCAGTTCTTC,CASGLGHIGGAGAYNEQFF,TRBJ2-1,TRBV12-5,TRBD2,.
TGTGCCAGCAGCTTATATGGGACAAAGAACACTGAAGCTTTCTTT,CASSLYGTKNTEAFF,TRBJ1-1,TRBV7-9,.,.
TGTGCCAGCAGTTATCGTAGGACAGGGTACTACGAGCAGTACTTC,CASSYRRTGYYEQYF,TRBJ2-7,TRBV6-5,TRBD1,.
TGCGCCAGCAGCCAAGATGAATACAGGGTTTCTAATGAAAAACTGTTTTTT,CASSQDEYRVSNEKLFF,TRBJ1-4,TRBV4-1,.,.
TGTGCCAGCAGCTTCTGGGACAGGGGGCCTTACGAGCAGTACTTC,CASSFWDRGPYEQYF,TRBJ2-7,TRBV5-4,TRBD1,.
TGCGCCAGCAGCTCAGGGACTAGCGTCTCCTACAATGAGCAGTTCTTC,CASSSGTSVSYNEQFF,TRBJ2-1,TRBV5-1,TRBD2,.
TGTGCCAGCAGTTCATTCAGGGGCGCGGTCACTGAAGCTTTCTTT,CASSSFRGAVTEAFF,TRBJ1-1,TRBV6-5,.,.
TGTGCCAGCAGCCAAGTTTCGCGGACAGGGGTAACCGGGGAGCTGTTTTTT,CASSQVSRTGVTGELFF,TRBJ2-2,TRBV3-1/TRBV3-2,TRBD1,.
TGTGCCAGCTCACAACCGGGACAGGGGGAACTTTGGCCCTCTAATGAAAAACTGTTTTTT,CASSQPGQGELWPSNEKLFF,TRBJ1-4,TRBV18,TRBD1,.
TGTGCCAGTAGTTATACCCGGACAGGGGATTTGGATGGCTACACCTTC,CASSYTRTGDLDGYTF,TRBJ1-2,TRBV19,TRBD1,.
TGTGCCTGGAGTTCGGGGTCCACCGGGGAGCTGTTTTTT,CAWSSGSTGELFF,TRBJ2-2,TRBV30,.,once
TGTGCCAGTAGTCTCGGGACTAGCGAGACCCAGTACTTC,CASSLGTSETQYF,TRBJ2-5,TRBV19,TRBD2,.
TGTGCCAGCAGCCACAGTACTGAAGCTTTCTTT,CASSHSTEAFF,TRBJ1-1,TRBV7-9,.,.
TGTGCCAGCTCAGGGGGTTACAATGAGCAGTTCTTC,CASSGGYNEQFF,TRBJ2-1,TRBV5-4,TRBD1,.
TGTGCCAGCAGCGCGGGGGGGCGGGAGACCCAGTACTTC,CASSAGGRETQYF,TRBJ2-5,TRBV12-3/TRBV12-4,TRBD2,once
TGTGCCATCAGTGGGGTACGGGGAAACACTGAAGCTTTCTTT,CAISGVRGNTEAFF,TRBJ1-1,TRBV10-3,.,.
TGTGCCTGGAGTGTAACTTTCACACGGGATGAGCAGTTCTTC,CAWSVTFTRDEQFF,TRBJ2-1,TRBV30,.,.
TGCGCCAGCAGCCCGGACAGGGGTAAATACGAGCAGTACTTC,CASSPDRGKYEQYF,TRBJ2-7,TRBV5-1,TRBD1,.
TGCGCCAGCACTCTAACGGGGGGAAGTAATTCACCCCTCCACTTT,CASTLTGGSNSPLHF,TRBJ1-6,TRBV10-2,.,.
TGCACCAGCAGCCACAGGCCGGGATTAGGTAATTCACCCCTCCACTTT,CTSSHRPGLGNSPLHF,TRBJ1-6,TRBV1,.,.
TGTGCCAGCAGCTTTGCCAGCGGACAGGGAGATACGCAGTATTTT,CASSFASGQGDTQYF,TRBJ2-3,TRBV5-4,TRBD1,.
TGCAGTGCTAGTAAACAGGGCCTCTCTAACTATGGCTACACCTTC,CSASKQGLSNYGYTF,TRBJ1-2,TRBV20-1,.,.
TGTGCCAGTAGTATTGGGACAGGGGCAAACAATGAGCAGTTCTTC,CASSIGTGANNEQFF,TRBJ2-1,TRBV19,TRBD1,.